These 3 T cell receptor beta chains came from one sample sequenced in a study of CD8 T cells in Susac syndrome (dated by TCRdb to between 2018 and 2020). To prepare the library, the immunoSEQ multiplex PCR assay was applied. RNA was extracted using the RNeasy kit, and roughly 0.5 to 1 ug of the RNA was reverse transcribed with random hexamers. TCRdb reanalyzed the raw reads on its own, using fastp at Q25 for trimming and MiXCR for clone calling, and kept in-frame beta chains. Every entry covers one CDR3 protein and lists the most common genes and DNA from its rows. In this sample the table shows about 100,000 distinct CDR3 sequences, about 95% of which occur a single time. The ten largest clones capture 0.3% of the sample. The sequencing sample was made of CD8+ T cells from PBMCs. All receptors derive from a human donor with Susac syndrome.

This clonotype was recorded only once. This rearrangement joins TRBV19 to TRBJ1-5, with D possibly matching TRBD1 (6 bases). Trimming took 10 bases from V and 4 from J, leaving 17 bases between them. Per the germline V gene, CDR1 is LNHDA and CDR2 is SQIVND (reference sequence). CDR3 length: 14 amino acids. DNA of the CDR3: TGTGCCACTAAGATGAGGGACAATAATCAGCCCCAGCATTTT. Translation: CATKMRDNNQPQHF. The full variable domain, in which reference TRBV19 and TRBJ1-5 provide the parts outside the CDR3, is DGGITQSPKYLFRKEGQNVTLSCEQNLNHDAMYWYRQDPGQGLRLIYYSQIVNDFQKGDIAEGYSVSREKKESFPLTVTSAQKNPTAFYLCATKMRDNNQPQHFGDGTRLSIL.

The CDR3 is CASSETWGRDQPQHF. CDR3 nucleotides: TGTGCCAGCAGCGAGACATGGGGGCGAGATCAGCCCCAGCATTTT. The chain carries TRBV9 and TRBJ1-5; weak D call: TRBD1 (6 bases). V was trimmed by 3 bases and J by 5 bases, leaving 15 bases between them. Germline V gene lookup returns CDR1 SGDLS and CDR2 YYNGEE. There are 15 residues in the CDR3.

This clonotype was recorded only once. V is TRBV19 and J is TRBJ2-6; unclear D gene. CDR1 LNHDA and CDR2 SQIVND come from the germline V gene (reference sequence). The germline V and J ends were trimmed by 1 base and 4 bases, with 8 bases remaining between them. The CDR3 totals 15 residues. DNA for the CDR3: TGTGCCAGTAGTATAGGTCCGTACGGGGCCAACGTCCTGACTTTC. It is translated as CASSIGPYGANVLTF.